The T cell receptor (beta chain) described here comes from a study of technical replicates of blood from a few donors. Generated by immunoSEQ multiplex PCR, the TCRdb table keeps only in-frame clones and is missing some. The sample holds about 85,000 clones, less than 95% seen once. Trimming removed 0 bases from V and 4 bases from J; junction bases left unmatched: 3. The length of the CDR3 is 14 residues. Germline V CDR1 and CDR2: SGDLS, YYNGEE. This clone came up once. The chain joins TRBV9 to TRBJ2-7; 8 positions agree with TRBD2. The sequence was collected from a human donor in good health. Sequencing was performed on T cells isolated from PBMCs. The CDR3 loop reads CASSVGASGYEQYF. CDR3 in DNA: TGTGCCAGCAGCGTAGGGGCTAGCGGGTACGAGCAGTACTTC.